This TCR beta chain was identified in a study of cytomegalovirus exposure and HLA in healthy donors. Overall study results and limits: Cytomegalovirus-associated TCR beta chains were listed, numbering some 170. In an earlier analysis, in 540 or so donors, most V segments appeared productive either ~87% or ~30% of the time.

PCR involved 60 Vbeta and 13 Jbeta primers. Only in-frame clones appear in the TCRdb table, and some are missing; sequencing was by immunoSEQ multiplex PCR. Among some 140,000 clones listed, about 85% were seen once. Germline V gives CDR1 KGHSH, CDR2 LQKENI. The CDR3 runs to 16 residues. Germline trimming cut 3 bases from V and 8 bases from J; bases unmatched to any gene: 12. Concerning this clone: Antigen: not known.

The clonotype was recovered from a woman in her twenties or thirties in good health and CMV-seropositive. Sample: PBMCs. The chain carries TRBV18 and TRBJ1-2, with 10 nucleotides matching TRBD1. The CDR3 region has the DNA TGTGCCAGCTCACCTAACTTCCCTCCGGGACAGGGGGGCTACACCTTC. Protein sequence: CASSPNFPPGQGGYTF.